This TCR beta chain was captured by sequencing in a study of blood T cells in healthy people across ages. Study outcomes and limitations: It was found that TCR beta diversity correlated strongly with the percentage of naive T cells.

The authors ran a second PCR of 7 to 11 cycles using a sample-barcoded 5' primer and a J-beta primer mix. TCRdb re-analysed the 5' RACE reads in MiXCR, keeping a single row per CDR3 protein. This sample has 710,000 or so distinct CDR3 sequences, with 20% to 25% found just once. Many counts were recorded for this clonotype. What it binds is not known. A minimum of 5 micrograms of total RNA was extracted per sample. The CDR3 length is 13 residues. Germline CDR1 is SQVTM and CDR2 is ANQGSEA. With V trimmed by 6 bases and J by 1 base, 3 bases remained unmatched. The sequence was collected from an older man in good health. Material for sequencing was blood. V gene TRBV29-1 combines with J gene TRBJ1-5, with 7 bases lining up with TRBD1. The CDR3 region has the DNA TGCAGCGTACAGGGGCCGAGCAATCAGCCCCAGCATTTT. Encoded protein: CSVQGPSNQPQHF.